This T cell receptor beta chain was retrieved from a study of T cell responses to AZD1222 COVID-19 vaccine. Whole-study results and caveats: Sampled repertoires all dated from after the peak T cell response. Reportedly, close to half of spike-specific TCRs are directed against unmutated variant regions.

The method was immunoSEQ multiplex PCR; TCRdb's version includes in-frame clones alone and lacks a portion of them. The sample carries some 120,000 clones, 84% recorded once. CDR1 is SNHLY, CDR2 FYNNEI, per germline. This CDR3 is built from 15 residues. The ends lost 8 bases at V and 0 bases at J; junction bases unmatched: 5. The analysis combined second doses at about 4 or about 12 weeks. This clone showed up just once. Its antigen is unidentified. Sequences were derived from peripheral blood, sampled 28 days after the second AZD1222 dose. This clonotype was sampled from an adult who received the AZD1222 COVID-19 vaccine. The V call is TRBV2, the J call TRBJ2-4; TRBD2 matches 9 bases. CDR3: CASLGGGVAKNIQYF. In nucleotides, the CDR3 is TGTGCCAGCCTGGGCGGGGGGGTAGCCAAAAACATTCAGTACTTC.